Presented here are 3 T cell receptor beta chains from one specimen sequenced in a study of radiotherapy plus CTLA-4 blockade in lung cancer. The protocol was immunoSEQ multiplex PCR, while the TCRdb copy is restricted to in-frame clones and leaves out a portion. Here the sample spans around 45,000 clones, about 88% being singletons. The sequenced sample was peripheral blood, obtained from a patient treated with radiotherapy plus ipilimumab. The receptors shown here come from a human donor with non-small cell lung cancer whose response to radiotherapy plus ipilimumab could not be evaluated.

This chain uses TRBV23-1 with TRBJ2-3; 10 positions match TRBD1. TRBV23-1 is annotated as an ORF whose role is uncertain. The CDR3 runs to 19 residues. V lost 1 base, J lost 0 bases, and 10 bases stayed unmatched. The CDR3 loop is CASSQLSGTGETSTDTQYF. CDR3 in DNA: TGCGCCAGCAGTCAATTATCCGGGACAGGGGAAACTAGCACAGATACGCAGTATTTT.

The chain couples TRBV11-2 to TRBJ2-3, with 10 bases lining up with TRBD2. The germline V gene encodes CDR1 SGHAT and CDR2 FQNNGV. Trimming at V came to 4 bases and at J to 2 bases, leaving 6 bases not matched to a gene. The CDR3 extends over 16 amino acids. The CDR3 reads CASSSEAGGVTDTQYF. In DNA form, the CDR3 reads TGTGCCAGCAGCTCAGAAGCGGGAGGGGTCACAGATACGCAGTATTTT. The variable domain in full, completed from reference TRBV11-2 and TRBJ2-3, reads EAGVAQSPRYKIIEKRQSVAFWCNPISGHATLYWYQQILGQGPKLLIQFQNNGVVDDSQLPKDRFSAERLKGVDSTLKIQPAKLEDSAVYLCASSSEAGGVTDTQYFGPGTRLTVL.

This rearrangement joins TRBV5-1 to TRBJ1-3, with a tentative D call TRBD1 (6 bases). V dropped 4 bases and J dropped 5 bases, with 16 bases sitting between them. Per germline, CDR1 SGHRS and CDR2 YFSETQ. This CDR3 is 15 amino acids long. The CDR3 loop reads CASSPDSPSRNTIYF. The CDR3, as DNA: TGCGCCAGCAGCCCGGACAGCCCCAGCCGAAACACCATATATTTT.